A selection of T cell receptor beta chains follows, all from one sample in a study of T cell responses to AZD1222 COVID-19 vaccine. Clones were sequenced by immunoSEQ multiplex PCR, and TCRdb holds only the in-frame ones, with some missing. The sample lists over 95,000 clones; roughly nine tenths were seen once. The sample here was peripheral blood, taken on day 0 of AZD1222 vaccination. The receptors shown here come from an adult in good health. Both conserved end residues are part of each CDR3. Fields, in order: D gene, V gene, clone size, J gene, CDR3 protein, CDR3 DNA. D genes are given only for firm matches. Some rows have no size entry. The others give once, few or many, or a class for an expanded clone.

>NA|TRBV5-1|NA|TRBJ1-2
CASSLAGEGYGYTF
TGCGCCAGCAGCTTGGCCGGGGAGGGTTATGGCTACACCTTC
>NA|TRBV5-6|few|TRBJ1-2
CASSLEGIGYGYTF
TGTGCCAGCAGCTTGGAGGGTATCGGCTATGGCTACACCTTC
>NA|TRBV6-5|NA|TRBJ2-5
CASSYRWGETQYF
TGTGCCAGCAGTTATAGATGGGGGGAGACCCAGTACTTC
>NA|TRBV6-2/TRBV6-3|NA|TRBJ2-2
CASSQDLNTGELFF
TGTGCCAGCAGCCAGGACTTGAACACCGGGGAGCTGTTTTTT
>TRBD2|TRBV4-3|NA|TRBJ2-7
CASSQGTSGGRYF
TGCGCCAGCAGCCAAGGCACTAGCGGGGGCAGGTACTTC
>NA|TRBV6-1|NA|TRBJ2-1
CASSEPGPGSYNEQFF
TGTGCCAGCAGTGAACCAGGGCCCGGTTCCTACAATGAGCAGTTCTTC
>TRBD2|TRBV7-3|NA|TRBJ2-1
CASSVGTSGVEQFF
TGTGCCAGCAGCGTCGGGACTAGCGGCGTTGAGCAGTTCTTC
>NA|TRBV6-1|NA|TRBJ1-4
CASSEAGLATNEKLFF
TGTGCCAGCAGTGAAGCGGGCCTTGCAACTAATGAAAAACTGTTTTTT
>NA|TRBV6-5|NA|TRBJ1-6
CAIPKLEGSPLHF
TGTGCCATCCCTAAGCTAGAGGGTTCACCCCTCCACTTT
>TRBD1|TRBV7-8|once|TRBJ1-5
CASSPRDSLDQPQHF
TGTGCCAGCAGCCCGCGGGACAGCTTAGATCAGCCCCAGCATTTT
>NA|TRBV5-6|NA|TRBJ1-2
CASSLDAYGYTF
TGTGCCAGCAGCCTGGACGCCTATGGCTACACCTTC
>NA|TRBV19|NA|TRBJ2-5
CASSPPGETQYF
TGTGCCAGTAGTCCCCCCGGGGAGACCCAGTACTTC
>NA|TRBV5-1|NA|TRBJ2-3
CASSLSGRPSTDTQYF
TGCGCCAGCAGCTTGTCCGGCAGACCTAGCACAGATACGCAGTATTTT
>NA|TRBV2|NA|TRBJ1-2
CASSETTGYLRGYTF
TGTGCCAGCAGTGAAACCACAGGTTATTTGCGGGGCTACACCTTC
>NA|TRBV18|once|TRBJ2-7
CASSPGGYEQYF
TGTGCCAGCTCACCAGGCGGCTACGAGCAGTACTTC
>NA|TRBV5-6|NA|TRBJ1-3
CASSLRGNTIYF
TGTGCCAGCAGCTTACGTGGAAACACCATATATTTT
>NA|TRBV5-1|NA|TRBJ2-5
CASSPSPETQYF
TGCGCCAGCAGCCCTAGCCCGGAGACCCAGTACTTC
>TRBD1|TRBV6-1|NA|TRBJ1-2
CASSEALRQGPYGYTF
TGTGCCAGCAGTGAAGCGCTTAGACAGGGACCCTATGGCTACACCTTC
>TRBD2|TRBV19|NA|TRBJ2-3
CASSMGLAGVGATDTQYF
TGTGCCAGTAGTATGGGACTAGCGGGGGTCGGGGCCACAGATACGCAGTATTTT
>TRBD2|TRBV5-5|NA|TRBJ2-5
CASSLAGEVFTQYF
TGTGCCAGCAGCTTAGCGGGGGAGGTGTTTACCCAGTACTTC
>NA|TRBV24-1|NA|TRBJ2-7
CATSDFRTGEQYF
TGTGCCACCAGTGATTTCCGGACGGGGGAGCAGTACTTC
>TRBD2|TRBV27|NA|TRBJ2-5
CASSSRRGQETQYF
TGTGCCAGCAGTTCAAGGCGGGGGCAAGAGACCCAGTACTTC
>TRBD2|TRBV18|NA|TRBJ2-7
CASSPRGLAGHEQYF
TGTGCCAGCTCACCGAGGGGACTAGCAGGTCACGAGCAGTACTTC
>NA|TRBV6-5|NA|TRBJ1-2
CASSFYNRGTAGGYTF
TGTGCCAGCAGTTTCTATAACAGAGGGACTGCGGGAGGCTACACCTTC
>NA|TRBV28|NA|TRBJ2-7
CATRVWSYEQYF
TGTGCCACGAGGGTATGGTCCTACGAGCAGTACTTC
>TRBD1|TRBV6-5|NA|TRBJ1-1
CASSYSVGQGDAFF
TGTGCCAGCAGTTACTCTGTAGGACAGGGGGACGCTTTCTTT
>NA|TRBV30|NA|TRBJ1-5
CAWSVHGGEQPQHF
TGTGCCTGGAGTGTACATGGGGGGGAACAGCCCCAGCATTTT
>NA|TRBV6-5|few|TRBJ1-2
CASSPGNSYGYTF
TGTGCCAGCAGTCCCGGCAACAGTTATGGCTACACCTTC
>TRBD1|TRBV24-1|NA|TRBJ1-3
CATSDRGAGNTIYF
TGTGCCACCAGCGACAGGGGAGCTGGAAACACCATATATTTT
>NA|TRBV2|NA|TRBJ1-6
CASSWDSGSYNSPLHF
TGTGCCAGCAGTTGGGACTCTGGCTCCTATAATTCACCCCTCCACTTT
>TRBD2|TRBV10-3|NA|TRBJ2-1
CATGGGNEQFF
TGTGCCACCGGGGGGGGCAATGAGCAGTTCTTC
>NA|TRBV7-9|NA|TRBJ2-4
CASSQPRGQWDIQYF
TGTGCCAGCAGCCAGCCACGAGGGCAATGGGACATTCAGTACTTC
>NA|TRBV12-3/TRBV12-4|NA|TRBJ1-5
CASSFKRDQPQHF
TGTGCCAGCAGTTTTAAGAGGGATCAGCCCCAGCATTTT
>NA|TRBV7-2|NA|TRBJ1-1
CASSPNLRNTEAFF
TGTGCCAGCAGCCCAAACCTTAGAAACACTGAAGCTTTCTTT
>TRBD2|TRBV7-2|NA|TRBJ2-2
CANRAGGRNTGELFF
TGTGCCAACAGAGCGGGGGGCAGGAACACCGGGGAGCTGTTTTTT
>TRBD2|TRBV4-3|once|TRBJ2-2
CASSQLSGGPTGELFF
TGCGCCAGCAGCCAGCTTAGCGGGGGGCCCACCGGGGAGCTGTTTTTT
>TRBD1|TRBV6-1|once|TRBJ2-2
CASSEALGTGYLTGELFF
TGTGCCAGCAGTGAAGCGCTAGGGACAGGGTACCTCACCGGGGAGCTGTTTTTT
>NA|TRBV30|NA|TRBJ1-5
CAWYPGPVAGGQPQHF
TGTGCCTGGTACCCTGGGCCGGTCGCTGGGGGTCAGCCCCAGCATTTT
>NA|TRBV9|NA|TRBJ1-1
CASSSTGTRNTEAFF
TGTGCCAGCAGCTCCACCGGGACAAGGAACACTGAAGCTTTCTTT
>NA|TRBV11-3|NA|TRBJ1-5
CASSLRQYSNQPQHF
TGTGCCAGCAGCTTAAGACAGTATAGCAATCAGCCCCAGCATTTT
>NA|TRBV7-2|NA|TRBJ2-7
CASSLNYEQYF
TGTGCCAGCAGCTTAAACTACGAGCAGTACTTC
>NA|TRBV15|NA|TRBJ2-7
CATSIDSGEQYF
TGTGCCACCAGCATTGACAGTGGCGAGCAGTACTTC
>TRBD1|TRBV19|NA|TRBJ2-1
CASSWDRGFDEQFF
TGTGCCAGTAGTTGGGACAGGGGTTTCGATGAGCAGTTCTTC
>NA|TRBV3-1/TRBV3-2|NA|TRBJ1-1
CASSQDLGAEAFF
TGTGCCAGCAGCCAAGATCTGGGGGCTGAAGCTTTCTTT
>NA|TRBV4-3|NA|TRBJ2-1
CASSQYFGASYEQFF
TGCGCCAGCAGCCAATACTTCGGGGCCTCGTATGAGCAGTTCTTC
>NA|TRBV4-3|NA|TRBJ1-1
CASSQVGRLNTEAFF
TGCGCCAGCAGCCAAGTTGGCAGGCTGAACACTGAAGCTTTCTTT
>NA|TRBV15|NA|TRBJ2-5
CATSRGVETQYF
TGTGCCACCAGCAGAGGGGTCGAGACCCAGTACTTC